A single sample gave rise to the 17 T cell receptor beta chains below, sequenced in a study of shared clonotypes between healthy human individuals. Some clones are missing from TCRdb's copy, which holds only in-frame ones; the method was immunoSEQ multiplex PCR. Seen here are around 2,000,000 clones, about 95% observed once, and the top ten hold roughly 1.1%. Naive CD8 cells, CD45RO-negative and positively selected for CCR7, excluded terminally differentiated effector memory CD45RA+ cells. The specimen sequenced was naive CD8+ T cells sorted from blood. The receptors stem from a man aged 18-30 years in good health.

To note about this clone: Other DNA sequences in the sample encode the same CDR3. The chain joins TRBV28 to TRBJ1-2; 8 bases are a match to TRBD1. CDR3 length equals 14 residues. V shed 5 bases and J 4 bases; nucleotides not matched to a gene: 6. The germline CDR1 and CDR2 sequences are MDHEN and SYDVKM. This CDR3 reads CASSLTGAGYGYTF. The CDR3 nucleotides read TGTGCCAGCAGTCTGACAGGGGCCGGCTATGGCTACACCTTC.

The chain carries TRBV6-1 and TRBJ2-5; D is ambiguous. The germline CDR1 and CDR2 sequences are MNHNS and SASEGT. This CDR3 comprises 13 residues. V was trimmed by 3 bases and J by 0 bases, leaving 5 bases between them. CDR3 sequence (DNA): TGTGCCAGCAGTGACCGAAACCAAGAGACCCAGTACTTC. Protein: CASSDRNQETQYF.

The chain employs TRBV29-1 and TRBJ1-2; D is uncertain. V lost 7 bases and J lost 1, with 16 bases in between. Germline V gene data show CDR1 as SQVTM and CDR2 as ANQGSEA. The CDR3 consists of 14 residues. CDR3 nucleotide sequence: TGCAGCGCCATGGTCCCGAACTTTAACTATGGCTACACCTTC. Amino acid sequence: CSAMVPNFNYGYTF.

This clone was counted a single time. The chain couples TRBV13 to TRBJ2-1; D uncertain. Trimming cost V 4 bases and J 8 bases, with 6 bases left between them. CDR3 length equals 11 residues. Germline V lookup: CDR1 PRHDT, CDR2 FYEKMQ (reference sequence). CDR3 in amino acids: CASSSEHEQFF. The CDR3 nucleotides read TGTGCCAGCAGCTCGGAGCATGAGCAGTTCTTC.

This sequence joins TRBV18 and TRBJ2-7; TRBD1 is a possible D gene (6 bases). The CDR3 loop spans 14 amino acids. Between the trimmed V and J ends, which lost 3 bases and 3 bases, there was a span of 12 bases. Germline-derived CDR1 and CDR2 are KGHSH and LQKENI. CDR3 in amino acids: CASSPARGDYEQYF. In DNA, the CDR3 is TGTGCCAGCTCACCCGCCAGGGGAGACTACGAGCAGTACTTC.

In regard to this clone: Other DNA sequences in this sample translate to the same CDR3. The V and J genes are TRBV11-2 and TRBJ1-3; maybe TRBD1 (5 bases). The CDR3 covers 15 residues. Germline-derived CDR1 and CDR2 are SGHAT and FQNNGV. V gave up 1 base and J gave up 0 bases, with 7 bases separating them. CDR3 in DNA: TGTGCCAGCAGCTTAGGACAGTCCTCTGGAAACACCATATATTTT. Protein sequence: CASSLGQSSGNTIYF.

In DNA form, the CDR3 reads TGTGCCAGCAGCCGAATGGCGGATGAGCAGTTCTTC. Translated, it gives CASSRMADEQFF. The rearrangement links TRBV5-4 to TRBJ2-1; unclear D gene. The CDR3 loop spans 12 amino acids. V was shortened by 4 bases and J by 8 bases, with 10 bases between the two germline ends. Germline CDR1 reads SGHNT; CDR2 reads YYREEE (reference sequence).

The chain combines TRBV21-1 with TRBJ2-7; the table's D call TRBD1 went unverified against the DNA. TRBV21-1 is a listed pseudogene. This CDR3 is 9 amino acids long. DNA for the CDR3: TGTGCCAGCAGCGGCAGGGGCCGCTTC. It yields the protein CASSGRGRF.

The J gene is TRBJ2-7, the V gene TRBV4-3; 8 nucleotides line up with TRBD2. Germline V gene data show CDR1 as LGHNA and CDR2 as YSLEER. The V and J ends lost 0 bases and 2 bases, in that order; junction bases with no gene match: 6. The CDR3 totals 16 residues. The CDR3 sequence is CASSQETGTSPYEQYF. CDR3 DNA: TGCGCCAGCAGCCAAGAAACCGGGACTAGTCCCTACGAGCAGTACTTC.

The rearrangement uses TRBV14 and TRBJ1-6, with D tentatively TRBD1 (6 bases). V was pared by 0 bases and J by 8 bases, with 17 bases between. The CDR3 is made up of 17 amino acids. Germline CDR1 SGHDN, CDR2 FVKESK. CDR3 nucleotide sequence: TGTGCCAGCAGCCAAGATCTGTACAGGGAAAATCATTCACCCCTCCACTTT. Its translation is CASSQDLYRENHSPLHF.

The chain joins TRBV19 to TRBJ1-5; no clear D gene. This CDR3 comprises 15 residues. V shed 7 bases and J shed 8 bases, with 21 bases lying between them. Germline loops: CDR1 LNHDA, CDR2 SQIVND (reference sequence). The CDR3 sequence: CASTPKAWVEKPQHF. The CDR3 coding sequence is TGTGCCAGTACCCCAAAGGCTTGGGTCGAGAAGCCCCAGCATTTT.

The chain joins TRBV9 to TRBJ1-3; possible D gene TRBD1, 6 bases. CDR1 is SGDLS and CDR2 is YYNGEE in the germline V gene. The ends were cut back, 2 bases at V and 2 bases at J, with 17 bases in the middle. The CDR3 contains 17 residues. CDR3 loop: CASSVWEEGVTGNTIYF. The CDR3 DNA reads as TGTGCCAGCAGCGTTTGGGAAGAGGGGGTGACTGGAAACACCATATATTTT.

Details on this clone: Germline and junction disagree at one end, which may indicate a read error. The chain employs TRBV10-1 and TRBJ2-2; weak D call: TRBD2 (5 bases). The germline CDR1 and CDR2 sequences are WNHNN and SYGVQD (reference sequence). The CDR3 covers 15 residues. CDR3 sequence: CACSEGLPNTGELFF. The CDR3 region has the DNA TGCGCCTGCAGTGAAGGACTGCCGAACACCGGGGAGCTGTTTTTT.

The genes are TRBV1 and TRBJ1-2. TRBV1 is a known pseudogene. The CDR3 is made up of 15 amino acids. CDR3 bases: TGCACCAGCAGCCAGGGGGGGTGGAGTAACTATGGCTACACCTTC. Translated, it gives CTSSQGGWSNYGYTF.

The count of this clone is one. The V gene is TRBV5-4, the J gene TRBJ2-7; 9 bases fit TRBD2. V gave up 2 bases and J gave up 4 bases; unmatched junction bases: 7. Germline V gene lookup returns CDR1 SGHNT and CDR2 YYREEE (reference sequence). This CDR3 has 15 amino acids. The CDR3 region has the DNA TGTGCCAGCAGCTTTAGCGGCGGGGGGGGGTACGAGCAGTACTTC. This gives the protein CASSFSGGGGYEQYF.

The CDR3 here is CASSVSPGYEQYF. The CDR3 nucleotides are TGCGCCAGCAGCGTGTCCCCGGGGTACGAGCAGTACTTC. The chain links TRBV4-3 to TRBJ2-7; a possible D gene is TRBD2 (5 bases). V was cut by 5 bases and J by 4 bases, with 12 bases left in between. The germline gives CDR1 LGHNA, CDR2 YSLEER. The CDR3 is 13 residues long.

The CDR3 DNA reads as TGTGCCAGCAGTTACTCGGCGAGACAGACGGACAATGAGCAGTTCTTC. Translating gives CASSYSARQTDNEQFF. This rearrangement joins TRBV6-6 to TRBJ2-1, with D perhaps matching TRBD1 (5 bases). The V gene lost 0 bases and the J gene lost 5 bases, with 14 bases spanning the gap. Germline assignment: CDR1 MNHNY and CDR2 SVGAGI (reference sequence). The CDR3 covers 16 residues.